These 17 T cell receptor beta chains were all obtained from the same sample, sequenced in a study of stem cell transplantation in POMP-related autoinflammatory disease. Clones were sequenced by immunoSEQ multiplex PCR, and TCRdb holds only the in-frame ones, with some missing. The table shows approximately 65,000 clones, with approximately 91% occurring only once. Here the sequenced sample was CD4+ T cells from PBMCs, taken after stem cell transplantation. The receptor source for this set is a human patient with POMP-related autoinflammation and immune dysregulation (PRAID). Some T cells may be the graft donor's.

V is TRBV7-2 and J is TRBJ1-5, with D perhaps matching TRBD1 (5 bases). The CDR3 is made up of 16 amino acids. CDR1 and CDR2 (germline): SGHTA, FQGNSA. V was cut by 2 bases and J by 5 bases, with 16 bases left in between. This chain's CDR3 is CASSLTTVGRYQPQHF. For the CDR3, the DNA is TGTGCCAGCAGCTTAACGACAGTGGGGAGGTATCAGCCCCAGCATTTT.

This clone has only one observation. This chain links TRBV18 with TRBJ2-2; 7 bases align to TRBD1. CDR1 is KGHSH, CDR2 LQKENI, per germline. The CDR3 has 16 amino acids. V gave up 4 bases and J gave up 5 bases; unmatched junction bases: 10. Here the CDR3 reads CASSLPGQRSTGELFF. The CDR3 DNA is TGTGCCAGCTCACTGCCGGGACAGCGGAGTACCGGGGAGCTGTTTTTT.

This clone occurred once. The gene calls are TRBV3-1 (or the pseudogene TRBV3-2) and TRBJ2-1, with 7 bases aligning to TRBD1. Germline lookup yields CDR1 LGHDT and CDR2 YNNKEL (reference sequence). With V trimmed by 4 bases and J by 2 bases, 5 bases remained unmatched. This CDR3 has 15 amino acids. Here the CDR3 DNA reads TGTGCCAGCAGCCCCGGGACAGTCGCCTACAATGAGCAGTTCTTC. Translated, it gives CASSPGTVAYNEQFF.

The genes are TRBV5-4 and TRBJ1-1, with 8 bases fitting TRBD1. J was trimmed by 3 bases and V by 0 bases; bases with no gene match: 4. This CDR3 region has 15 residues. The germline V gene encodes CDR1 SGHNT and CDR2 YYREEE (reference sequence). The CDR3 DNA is TGTGCCAGCAGCTTGGTCGGGACAGGCGACACTGAAGCTTTCTTT. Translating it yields CASSLVGTGDTEAFF.

CDR3: CASSLTGQVSYEQYF. The CDR3 nucleotides are TGTGCCAGCAGCCTAACAGGACAGGTATCCTACGAGCAGTACTTC. The chain links TRBV7-2 to TRBJ2-7, with TRBD1 identical over 7 bases. This CDR3 region has 15 residues. The germline gives CDR1 SGHTA, CDR2 FQGNSA. Unmatched junction bases numbered 8, after V lost 5 bases and J lost 1 base.

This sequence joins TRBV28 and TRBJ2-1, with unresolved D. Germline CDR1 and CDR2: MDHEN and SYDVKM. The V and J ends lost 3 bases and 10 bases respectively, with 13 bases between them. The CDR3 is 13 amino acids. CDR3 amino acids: CASSFAAAQEQFF. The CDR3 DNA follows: TGTGCCAGCAGTTTTGCGGCAGCCCAGGAGCAGTTCTTC.

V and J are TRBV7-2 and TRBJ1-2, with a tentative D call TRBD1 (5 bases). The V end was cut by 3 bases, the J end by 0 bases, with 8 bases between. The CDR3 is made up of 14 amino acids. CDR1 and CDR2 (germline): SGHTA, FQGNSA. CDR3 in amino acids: CASSFGGSNYGYTF. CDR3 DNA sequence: TGTGCCAGCAGCTTTGGGGGTTCTAACTATGGCTACACCTTC.

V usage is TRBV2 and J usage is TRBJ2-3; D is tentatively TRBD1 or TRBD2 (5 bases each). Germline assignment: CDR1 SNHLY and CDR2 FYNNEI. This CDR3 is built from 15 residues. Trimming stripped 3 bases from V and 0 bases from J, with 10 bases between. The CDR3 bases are TGTGCCAGCAGTGAGGGGGTGGGGAGCACAGATACGCAGTATTTT. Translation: CASSEGVGSTDTQYF.

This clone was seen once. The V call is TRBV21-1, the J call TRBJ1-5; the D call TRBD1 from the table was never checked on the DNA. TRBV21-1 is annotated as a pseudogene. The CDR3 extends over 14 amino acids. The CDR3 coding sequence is TGTGCCAGAGGGGCCGTGAATGGCAATCAGCCCCAGCATTTT. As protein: CARGAVNGNQPQHF.

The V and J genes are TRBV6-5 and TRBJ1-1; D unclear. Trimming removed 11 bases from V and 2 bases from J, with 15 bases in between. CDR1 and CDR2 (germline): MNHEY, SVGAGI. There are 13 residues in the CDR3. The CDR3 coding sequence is TGTGCCGCGAGGGATTTCGGTAACACTGAAGCTTTCTTT. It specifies CAARDFGNTEAFF.

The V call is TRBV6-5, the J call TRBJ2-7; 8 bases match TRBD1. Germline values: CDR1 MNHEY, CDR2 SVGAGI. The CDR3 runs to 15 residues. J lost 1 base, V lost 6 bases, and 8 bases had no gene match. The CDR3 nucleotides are TGTGCCAGCAGCCCCGTACGGACAGGGTCCTACGAGCAGTACTTC. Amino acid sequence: CASSPVRTGSYEQYF.

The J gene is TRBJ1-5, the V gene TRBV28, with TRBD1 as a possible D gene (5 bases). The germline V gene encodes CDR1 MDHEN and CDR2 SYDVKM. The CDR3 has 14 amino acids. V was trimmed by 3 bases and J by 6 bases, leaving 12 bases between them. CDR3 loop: CASSFGQGGQPQHF. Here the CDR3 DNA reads TGTGCCAGCAGTTTCGGGCAGGGAGGTCAGCCCCAGCATTTT.

The CDR3 DNA sequence: TGTGCCAGTAGTATCGGGACAGGCTATTACGAGCAGTACTTC. It codes for CASSIGTGYYEQYF. This chain links TRBV19 with TRBJ2-7; the match to TRBD1 covers 8 bases. The CDR3 totals 14 residues. V trimming: 3 bases; J trimming: 4 bases; junction bases outside the gene matches: 5. Germline CDR1 LNHDA, CDR2 SQIVND (reference sequence).

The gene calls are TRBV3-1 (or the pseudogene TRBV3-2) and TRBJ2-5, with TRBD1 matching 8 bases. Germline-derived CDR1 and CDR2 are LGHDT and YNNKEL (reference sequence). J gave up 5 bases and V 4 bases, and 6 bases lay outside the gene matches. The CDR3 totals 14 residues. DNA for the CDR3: TGTGCCAGCAGCCGGCAGGGGGCCAGGGAGACCCAGTACTTC. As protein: CASSRQGARETQYF.

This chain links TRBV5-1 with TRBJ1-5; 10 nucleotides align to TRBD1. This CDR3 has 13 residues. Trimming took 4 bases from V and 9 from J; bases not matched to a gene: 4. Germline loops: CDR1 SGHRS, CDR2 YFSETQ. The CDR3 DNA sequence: TGCGCCAGCAGCGGGACAGGGGAGGGGCCCCAGCATTTT. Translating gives CASSGTGEGPQHF.

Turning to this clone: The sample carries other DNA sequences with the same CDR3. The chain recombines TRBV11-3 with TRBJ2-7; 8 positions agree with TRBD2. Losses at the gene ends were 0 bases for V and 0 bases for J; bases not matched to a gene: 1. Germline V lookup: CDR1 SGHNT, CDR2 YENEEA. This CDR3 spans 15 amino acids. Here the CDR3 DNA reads TGTGCCAGCAGCTTAGAAGCGGGGGACTCCTACGAGCAGTACTTC. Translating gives CASSLEAGDSYEQYF.

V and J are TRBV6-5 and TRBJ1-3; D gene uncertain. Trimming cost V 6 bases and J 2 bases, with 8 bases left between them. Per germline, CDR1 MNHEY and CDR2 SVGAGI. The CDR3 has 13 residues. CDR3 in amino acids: CASRTVPGNTIYF. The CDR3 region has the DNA TGTGCCAGCAGAACAGTTCCTGGAAACACCATATATTTT.